This TCR beta chain was documented in a study of T-cell memory formation after mild COVID-19 (dated by TCRdb to the early 2020s). Background for the entire study: TCR sequence clusters from the two donors were largely donor specific. Two young, previously healthy adult volunteers made up the cohort, one male and one female. In a couple of donors, T-cell clones that expanded and contracted after mild COVID-19 were tracked by sequencing TCRalpha and TCRbeta repertoires over time.

Compared with germline, V lacks 7 bases and J lacks 0 bases; bases without a gene match: 3. In the germline V gene, CDR1 corresponds to SNHLY and CDR2 to FYNNEI. The CDR3 covers 14 residues, taking in both the cysteine and the phenylalanine. Only CDR3 DNA remains: 42 bases, in frame from the first base. The paper as a whole reports these results and caveats: SARS-CoV-2 specificity of the second-wave clones peaking on day 37 was not confirmed. Contracting CD4+ clones turned up mainly in the CM and EM memory subsets, whereas EMRA was where CD8+ clones were enriched. Some responding clones were detected in pre-infection memory, suggesting pre-existing cross-reactive memory T cells joined the SARS-CoV-2 response. Only a couple of mild cases were covered by the study, and larger cohorts that include severe cases with pre-infection samples were considered necessary. From day 15 to 85, contracting clones showed balanced CD4/CD8 phenotypes, whereas a second wave of clones that expanded from day 15 to 37 leaned towards CD4+.

The sequencing machine was an Illumina NovaSeq 6000. TCRalpha and TCRbeta cDNA libraries were built by 5'RACE with constant-segment primers, adding sample barcodes and unique molecular identifiers. Trizol reagent was used to extract RNA from every sample. Library amplification was performed in two PCR steps, and a second sample barcode and Illumina TruSeq adapters were introduced in the second step. Libraries were sequenced on an Illumina NovaSeq with 2 x 150 bp paired-end reads. The study's processing was this. Reads were demultiplexed and collapsed into UMI-guided consensus sequences with migec v1.2.7. Using mixcr v2.1.11, UMI consensuses were aligned to TRA and TRB V and J templates and then assembled into clonotypes. Expanded or contracted clonotypes were those called significant by both edgeR and NoisET, with noise models trained on biological replicates. For edgeR calls, the cutoffs were a false discovery rate-adjusted p below 0.01 and a log2 fold-change threshold of 1. As an exploratory analysis of dynamics, max-normalized trajectories of the 1000 most abundant clonotypes were examined with PCA combined with hierarchical clustering. The CD4 or CD8 phenotype of responding clones was assigned using the separately sequenced CD4+ and CD8+ repertoires. TCRdb reanalyzed the raw reads on its own, using fastp at Q25 for trimming and MiXCR for clone calling, and kept in-frame beta chains. Every CDR3 protein is listed once, alongside the most common genes and DNA of its rows. The V and J calls were determined by TCRdb, not by the authors. The table for this sample lists roughly 610,000 distinct CDR3 sequences; 15% to 20% of them were counted only once. The top ten clonotypes cover about 8.6% of the sample.

This clonotype was seen more than once but under ten times. Its antigen target is currently unknown. No qualities accompany the bases; no much larger clone lies one base away. Ficoll-Paque density gradient centrifugation was the method used to isolate PBMCs. Source material: PBMCs or a T cell subset sorted from them (not recorded which). The TCR was taken from an adult woman who had mild COVID-19 (a few samples of this study predate the infection). The sample titles of this study are shuffled in the database, so cell type and time point are left out; the donor was told from shared clones. The chain is made from TRBV2 and TRBJ1-1, with 9 bases matching TRBD1. The CDR3 protein: CASTRQGVNTEAFF. The sequenced DNA: TGTGCCAGCACCCGACAGGGGGTGAACACTGAAGCTTTCTTT.